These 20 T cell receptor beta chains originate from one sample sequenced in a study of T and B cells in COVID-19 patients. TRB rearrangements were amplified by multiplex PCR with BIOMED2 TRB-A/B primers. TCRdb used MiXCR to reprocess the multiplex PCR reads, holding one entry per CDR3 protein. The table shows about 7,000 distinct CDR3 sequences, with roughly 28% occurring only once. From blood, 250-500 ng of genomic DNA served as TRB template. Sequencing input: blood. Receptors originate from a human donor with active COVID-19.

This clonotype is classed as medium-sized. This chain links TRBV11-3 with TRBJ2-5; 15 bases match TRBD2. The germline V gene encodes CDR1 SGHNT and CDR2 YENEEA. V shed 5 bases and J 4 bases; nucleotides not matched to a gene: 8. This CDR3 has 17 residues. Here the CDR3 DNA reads TGTGCCAGCAGCCACTGGACTAGCGGGAGGGCCTCAGAGACCCAGTACTTC. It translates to CASSHWTSGRASETQYF.

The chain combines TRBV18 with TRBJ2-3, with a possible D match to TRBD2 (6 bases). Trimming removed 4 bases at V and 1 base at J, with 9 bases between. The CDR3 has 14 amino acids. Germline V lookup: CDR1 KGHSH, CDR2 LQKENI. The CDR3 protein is CASSLTGGTDTQYF. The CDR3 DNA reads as TGTGCCAGCTCACTTACGGGGGGCACAGATACGCAGTATTTT.

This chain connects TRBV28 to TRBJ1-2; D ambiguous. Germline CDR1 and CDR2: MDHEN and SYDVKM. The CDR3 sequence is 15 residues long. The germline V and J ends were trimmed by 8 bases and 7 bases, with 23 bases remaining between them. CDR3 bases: TGTGCCAGCCGAAGGATGACCGATTGGGTGGGTGGCTACACCTTC. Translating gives CASRRMTDWVGGYTF.

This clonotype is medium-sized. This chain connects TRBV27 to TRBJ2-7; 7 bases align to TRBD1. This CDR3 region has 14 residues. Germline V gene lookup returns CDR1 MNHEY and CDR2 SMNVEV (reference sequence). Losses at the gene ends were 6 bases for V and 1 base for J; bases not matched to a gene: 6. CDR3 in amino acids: CASRHDRVSYEQYF. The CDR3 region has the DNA TGTGCCAGCAGACACGACAGGGTGTCCTACGAGCAGTACTTC.

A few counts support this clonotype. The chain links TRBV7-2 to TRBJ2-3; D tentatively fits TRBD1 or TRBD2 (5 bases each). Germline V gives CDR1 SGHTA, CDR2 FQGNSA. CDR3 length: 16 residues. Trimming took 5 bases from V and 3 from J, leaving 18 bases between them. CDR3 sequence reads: CASSPGSGRLTDTQYF. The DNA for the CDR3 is TGTGCCAGCAGCCCAGGGAGTGGGCGCCTAACAGATACGCAGTATTTT.

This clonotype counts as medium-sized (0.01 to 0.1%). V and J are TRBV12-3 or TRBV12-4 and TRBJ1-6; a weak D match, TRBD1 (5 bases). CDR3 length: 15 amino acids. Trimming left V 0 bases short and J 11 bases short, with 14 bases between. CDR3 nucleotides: TGTGCCAGCAGTTTAGCGGGGCTGGGGGGGACACCCCTCCACTTT. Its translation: CASSLAGLGGTPLHF.

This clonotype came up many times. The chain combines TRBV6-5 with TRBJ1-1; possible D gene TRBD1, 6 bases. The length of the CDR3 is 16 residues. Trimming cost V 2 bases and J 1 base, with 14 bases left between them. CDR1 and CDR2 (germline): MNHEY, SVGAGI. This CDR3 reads CASSYVRGRGNTEAFF. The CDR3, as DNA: TGTGCCAGCAGTTACGTCCGGGGCAGGGGGAACACTGAAGCTTTCTTT.

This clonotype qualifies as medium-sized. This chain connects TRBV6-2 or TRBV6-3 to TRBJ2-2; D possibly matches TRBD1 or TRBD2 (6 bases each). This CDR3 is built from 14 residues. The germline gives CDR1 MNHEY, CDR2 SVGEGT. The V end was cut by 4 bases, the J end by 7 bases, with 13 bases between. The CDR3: CASSSGRGGGELFF. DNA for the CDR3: TGTGCCAGCAGTTCCGGGAGAGGGGGCGGGGAGCTGTTTTTT.

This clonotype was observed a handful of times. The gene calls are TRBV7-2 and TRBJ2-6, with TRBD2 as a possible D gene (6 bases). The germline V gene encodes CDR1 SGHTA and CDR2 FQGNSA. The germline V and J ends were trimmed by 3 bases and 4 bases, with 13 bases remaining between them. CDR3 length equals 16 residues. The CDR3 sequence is CASSFGPGEGANVLTF. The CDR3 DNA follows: TGTGCCAGCAGCTTCGGCCCGGGGGAAGGGGCCAACGTCCTGACTTTC.

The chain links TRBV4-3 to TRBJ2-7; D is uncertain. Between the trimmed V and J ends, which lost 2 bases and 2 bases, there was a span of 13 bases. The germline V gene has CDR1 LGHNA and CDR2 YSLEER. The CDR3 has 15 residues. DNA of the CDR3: TGCGCCAGCAGCCAAAGACACTATCCGGCCTACGAGCAGTACTTC. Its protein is CASSQRHYPAYEQYF.

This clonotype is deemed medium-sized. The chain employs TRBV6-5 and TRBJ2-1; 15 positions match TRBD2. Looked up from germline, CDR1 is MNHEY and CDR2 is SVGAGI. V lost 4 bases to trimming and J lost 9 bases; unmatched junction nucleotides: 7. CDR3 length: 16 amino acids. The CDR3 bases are TGTGCCAGCAGTTGGGGACTAGCGGGAGGAGGTAGTGAGCAGTTCTTC. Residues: CASSWGLAGGGSEQFF.

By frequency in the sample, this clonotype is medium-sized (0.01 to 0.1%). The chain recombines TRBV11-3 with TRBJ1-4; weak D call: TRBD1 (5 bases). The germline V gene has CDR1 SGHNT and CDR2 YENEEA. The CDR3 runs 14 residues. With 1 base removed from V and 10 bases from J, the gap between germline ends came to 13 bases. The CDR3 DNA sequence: TGTGCCAGCAGCTTAGCAGGGACCATGGGAAAACTGTTTTTT. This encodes CASSLAGTMGKLFF.

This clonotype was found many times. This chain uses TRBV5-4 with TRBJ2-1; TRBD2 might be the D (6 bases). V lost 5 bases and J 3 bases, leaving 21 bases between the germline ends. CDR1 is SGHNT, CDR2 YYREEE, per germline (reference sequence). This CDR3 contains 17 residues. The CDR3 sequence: CASSITGRRAGYNEQFF. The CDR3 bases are TGTGCCAGCAGTATAACAGGTCGGAGGGCGGGCTACAATGAGCAGTTCTTC.

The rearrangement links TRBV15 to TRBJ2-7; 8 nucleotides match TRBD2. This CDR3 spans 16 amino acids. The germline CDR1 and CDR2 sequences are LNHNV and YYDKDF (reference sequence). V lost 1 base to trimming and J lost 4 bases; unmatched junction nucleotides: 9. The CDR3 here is CATSRGEELAAYEQYF. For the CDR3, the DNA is TGTGCCACCAGCAGAGGGGAAGAACTAGCGGCTTACGAGCAGTACTTC.

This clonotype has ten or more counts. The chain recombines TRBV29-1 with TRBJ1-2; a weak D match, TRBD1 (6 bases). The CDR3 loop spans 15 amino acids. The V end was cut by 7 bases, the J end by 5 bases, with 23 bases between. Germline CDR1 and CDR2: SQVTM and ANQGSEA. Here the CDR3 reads CSALGGARGLYGYTF. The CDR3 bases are TGCAGCGCCTTGGGGGGGGCGAGAGGATTATATGGCTACACCTTC.

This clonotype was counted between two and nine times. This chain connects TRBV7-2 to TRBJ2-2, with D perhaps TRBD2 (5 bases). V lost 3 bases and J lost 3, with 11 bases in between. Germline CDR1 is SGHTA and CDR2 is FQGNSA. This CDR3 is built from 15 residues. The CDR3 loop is CASSFHISDTGELFF. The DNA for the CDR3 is TGTGCCAGCAGCTTCCACATTAGCGACACCGGGGAGCTGTTTTTT.

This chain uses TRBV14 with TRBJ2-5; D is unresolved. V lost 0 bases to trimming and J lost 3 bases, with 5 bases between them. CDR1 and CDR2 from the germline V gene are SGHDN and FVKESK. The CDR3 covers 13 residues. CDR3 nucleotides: TGTGCCAGCAGCCAAGAAGGAGAAGAGACCCAGTACTTC. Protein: CASSQEGEETQYF.

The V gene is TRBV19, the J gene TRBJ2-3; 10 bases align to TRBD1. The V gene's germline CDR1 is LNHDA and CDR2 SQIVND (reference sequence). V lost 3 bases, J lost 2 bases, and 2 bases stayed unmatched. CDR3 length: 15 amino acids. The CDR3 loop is CASSIGTGDTDTQYF. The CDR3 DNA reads TGTGCCAGTAGTATCGGGACAGGGGACACAGATACGCAGTATTTT.

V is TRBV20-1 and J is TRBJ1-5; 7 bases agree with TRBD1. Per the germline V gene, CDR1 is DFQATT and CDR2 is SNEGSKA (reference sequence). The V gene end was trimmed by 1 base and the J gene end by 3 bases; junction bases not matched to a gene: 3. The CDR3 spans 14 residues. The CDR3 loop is CSARGTGYNQPQHF. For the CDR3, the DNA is TGCAGTGCTAGAGGGACAGGCTACAATCAGCCCCAGCATTTT.

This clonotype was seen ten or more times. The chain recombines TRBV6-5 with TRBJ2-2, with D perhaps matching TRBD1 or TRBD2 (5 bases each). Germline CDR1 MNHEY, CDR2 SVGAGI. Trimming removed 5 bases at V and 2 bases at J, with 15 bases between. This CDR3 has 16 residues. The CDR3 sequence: CASSIAGADNTGELFF. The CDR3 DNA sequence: TGTGCCAGCAGTATCGCCGGGGCAGACAACACCGGGGAGCTGTTTTTT.